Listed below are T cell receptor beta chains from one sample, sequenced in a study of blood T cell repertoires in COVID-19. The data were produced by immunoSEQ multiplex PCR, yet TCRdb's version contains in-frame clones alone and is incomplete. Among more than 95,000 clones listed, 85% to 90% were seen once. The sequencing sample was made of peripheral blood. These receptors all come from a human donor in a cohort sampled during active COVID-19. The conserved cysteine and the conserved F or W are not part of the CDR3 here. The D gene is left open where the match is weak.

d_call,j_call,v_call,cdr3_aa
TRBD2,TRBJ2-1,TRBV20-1,SASRAGGYNEQF
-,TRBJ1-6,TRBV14,ASSQDISPLH
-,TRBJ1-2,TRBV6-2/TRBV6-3,ASSRQNPDYT
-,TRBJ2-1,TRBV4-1,ASSQHPYNEQF
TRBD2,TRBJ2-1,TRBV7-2,ASSLKSSGGPSEQF
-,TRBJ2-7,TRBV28,ASSPPGREQY
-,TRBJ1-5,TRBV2,ASSVNSNQPQH
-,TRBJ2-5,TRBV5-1,ASSWRGPQETQY
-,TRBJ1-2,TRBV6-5,ASSLDGNYGYT
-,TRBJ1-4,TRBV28,FALRASRDEKLF
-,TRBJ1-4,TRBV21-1,ASSKGGYRGPNEKLF
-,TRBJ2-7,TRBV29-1,SVEGGVLYEQY
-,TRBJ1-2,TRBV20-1,SAESGYGYT
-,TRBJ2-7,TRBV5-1,ASSLSSVNYEQY
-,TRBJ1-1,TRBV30,AWSIKSASGMNTEAF
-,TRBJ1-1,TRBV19,ASSSPGKGNTEAF
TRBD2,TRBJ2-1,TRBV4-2,ASSQYYSGASYNEQF
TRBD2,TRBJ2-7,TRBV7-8,ASSLFPSGRSYEQY
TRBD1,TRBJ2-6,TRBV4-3,ASSQSQGALGANVLT
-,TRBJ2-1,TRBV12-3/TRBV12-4,ASSLTRYNEQF
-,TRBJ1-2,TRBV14,ASSQDWTEYGYT
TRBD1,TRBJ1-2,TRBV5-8,ASRLTGDYGYT
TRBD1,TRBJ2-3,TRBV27,ASSHRDRITDTQY
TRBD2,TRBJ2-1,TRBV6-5,ASSYTSGRVYNEQF
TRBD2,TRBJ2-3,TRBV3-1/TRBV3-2,ASSYRSSGGSKVRHTQY
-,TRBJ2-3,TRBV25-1,ASSDIVTQY
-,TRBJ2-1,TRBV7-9,ASSWPAGAGYEQF
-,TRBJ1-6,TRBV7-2,ASSLVGGVNSPLH
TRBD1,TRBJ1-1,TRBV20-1,SASQGAGNTEAF
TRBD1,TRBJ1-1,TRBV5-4,ASRPQGTANTEAF
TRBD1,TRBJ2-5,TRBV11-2,ASSLFWQGARETQY
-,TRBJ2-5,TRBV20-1,SASGGNQEETQY
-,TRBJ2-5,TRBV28,ASSFPHGIQETQY
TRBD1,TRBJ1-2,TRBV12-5,ASGLVTGSLTHYGYT
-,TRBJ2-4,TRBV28,ASNEGGAKNIQY
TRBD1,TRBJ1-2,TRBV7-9,ASSRGTESNYGYT
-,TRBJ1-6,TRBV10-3,AISLNRDTLH
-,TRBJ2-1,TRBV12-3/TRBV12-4,ASSLGLRREQF
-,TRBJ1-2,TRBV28,ASSSEYGYT
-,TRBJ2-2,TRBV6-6,ASGTTSSGTGELF
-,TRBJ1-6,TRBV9,ASSLSGQLYNSPLH
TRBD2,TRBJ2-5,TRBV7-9,ASSLLAGEAETQY
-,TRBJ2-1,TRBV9,ASSISGGPPPYNEQF
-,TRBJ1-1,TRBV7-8,ASSLGAGTEAF
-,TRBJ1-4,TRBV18,ASSLRGVTNEKLF
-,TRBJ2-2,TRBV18,ASSPATTTGELF
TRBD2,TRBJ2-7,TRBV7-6,ASSLGDIAGGQY
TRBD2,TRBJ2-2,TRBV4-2,ASSQVPDWGGRAPGELF